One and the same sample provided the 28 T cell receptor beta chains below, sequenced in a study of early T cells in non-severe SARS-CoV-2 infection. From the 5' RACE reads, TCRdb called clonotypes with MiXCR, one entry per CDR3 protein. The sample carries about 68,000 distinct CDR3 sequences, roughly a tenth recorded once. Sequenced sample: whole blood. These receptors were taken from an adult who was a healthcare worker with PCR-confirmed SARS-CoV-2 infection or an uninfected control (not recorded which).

The CDR3 spells CASGLGYEQYF. DNA for the CDR3: TGTGCTAGTGGTTTGGGGTACGAGCAGTACTTC. The V gene is TRBV12-5, the J gene TRBJ2-7; no definite D call. Germline lookup yields CDR1 LGHNT and CDR2 FRNRAP. This CDR3 region has 11 residues. Trimming stripped 1 base from V and 4 bases from J, with 2 bases between. The full variable domain, in which reference TRBV12-5 and TRBJ2-7 provide the parts outside the CDR3, is DARVTQTPRHKVTEMGQEVTMRCQPILGHNTVFWYRQTMMQGLELLAYFRNRAPLDDSGMPKDRFSAEMPDATLATLKIQPSEPRDSAVYFCASGLGYEQYFGPGTRLTVT.

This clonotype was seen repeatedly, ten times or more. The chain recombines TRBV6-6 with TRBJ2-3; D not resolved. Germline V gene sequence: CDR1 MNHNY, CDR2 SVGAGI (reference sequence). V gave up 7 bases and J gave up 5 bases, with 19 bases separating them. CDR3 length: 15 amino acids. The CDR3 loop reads CASTLKGWREDTQYF. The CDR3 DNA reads TGTGCCAGCACCTTAAAAGGGTGGCGTGAAGATACGCAGTATTTT.

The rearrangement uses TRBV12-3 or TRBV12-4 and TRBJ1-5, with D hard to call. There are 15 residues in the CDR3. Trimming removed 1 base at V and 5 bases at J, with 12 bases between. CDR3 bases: TGTGCCAGCAGTTTAGTCCCGGGAGAGCATCAGCCCCAGCATTTT. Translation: CASSLVPGEHQPQHF.

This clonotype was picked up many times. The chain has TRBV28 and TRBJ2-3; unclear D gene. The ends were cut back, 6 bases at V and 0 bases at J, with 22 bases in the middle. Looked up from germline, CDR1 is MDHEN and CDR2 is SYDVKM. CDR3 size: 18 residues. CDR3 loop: CASSPASSLVASTDTQYF. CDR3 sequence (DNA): TGTGCCAGCAGCCCAGCCTCCAGCCTCGTCGCGAGCACAGATACGCAGTATTTT.

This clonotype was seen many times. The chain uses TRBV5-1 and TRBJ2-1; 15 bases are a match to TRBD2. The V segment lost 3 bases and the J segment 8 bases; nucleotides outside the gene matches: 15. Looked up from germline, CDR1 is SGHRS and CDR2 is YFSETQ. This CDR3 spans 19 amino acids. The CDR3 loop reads CASSSRTSGRALPQYEQFF. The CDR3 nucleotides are TGCGCCAGCAGCTCGCGGACTAGCGGGAGGGCGTTACCGCAGTATGAGCAGTTCTTC.

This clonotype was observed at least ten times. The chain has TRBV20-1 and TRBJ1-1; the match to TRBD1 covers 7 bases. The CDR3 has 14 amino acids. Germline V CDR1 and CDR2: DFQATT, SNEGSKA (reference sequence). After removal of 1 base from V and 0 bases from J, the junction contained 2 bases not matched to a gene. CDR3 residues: CSARAGTVNTEAFF. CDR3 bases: TGCAGTGCTAGAGCGGGGACAGTGAACACTGAAGCTTTCTTT.

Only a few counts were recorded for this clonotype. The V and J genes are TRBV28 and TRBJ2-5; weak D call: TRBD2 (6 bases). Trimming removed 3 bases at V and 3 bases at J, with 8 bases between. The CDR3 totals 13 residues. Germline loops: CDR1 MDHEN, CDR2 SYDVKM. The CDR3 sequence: CASSLVAEETQYF. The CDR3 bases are TGTGCCAGCAGTTTGGTAGCGGAAGAGACCCAGTACTTC.

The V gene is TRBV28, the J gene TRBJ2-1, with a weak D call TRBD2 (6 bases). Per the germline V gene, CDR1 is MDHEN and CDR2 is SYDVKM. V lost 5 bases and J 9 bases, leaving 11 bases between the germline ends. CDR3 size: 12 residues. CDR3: CASSSGRVEQFF. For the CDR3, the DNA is TGTGCCAGCAGTAGCGGGCGGGTTGAGCAGTTCTTC.

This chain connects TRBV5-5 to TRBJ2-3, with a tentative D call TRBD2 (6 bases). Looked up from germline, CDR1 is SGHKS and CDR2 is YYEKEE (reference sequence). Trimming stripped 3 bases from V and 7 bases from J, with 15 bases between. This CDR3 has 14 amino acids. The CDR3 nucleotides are TGTGCCAGCAGCTGGGGACTTCTCCCGAATACGCAGTATTTT. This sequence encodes CASSWGLLPNTQYF.

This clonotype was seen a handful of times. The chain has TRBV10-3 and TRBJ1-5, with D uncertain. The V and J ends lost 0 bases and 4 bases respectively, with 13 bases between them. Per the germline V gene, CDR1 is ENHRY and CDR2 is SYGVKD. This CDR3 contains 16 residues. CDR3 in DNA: TGTGCCATCAGTGAGTCGAACCCTTATTCGAATCAGCCCCAGCATTTT. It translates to CAISESNPYSNQPQHF.

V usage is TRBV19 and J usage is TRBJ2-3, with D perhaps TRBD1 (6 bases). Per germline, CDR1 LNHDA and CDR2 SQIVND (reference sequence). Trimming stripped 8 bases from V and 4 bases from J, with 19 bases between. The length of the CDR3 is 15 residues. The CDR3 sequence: CASATGTQGADTQYF. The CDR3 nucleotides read TGTGCCAGTGCCACGGGGACACAGGGTGCAGATACGCAGTATTTT.

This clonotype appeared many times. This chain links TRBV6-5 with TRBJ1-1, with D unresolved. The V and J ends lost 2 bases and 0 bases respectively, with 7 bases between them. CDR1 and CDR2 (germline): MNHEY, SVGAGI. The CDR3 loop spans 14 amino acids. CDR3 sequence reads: CASSYAQMNTEAFF. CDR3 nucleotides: TGTGCCAGCAGTTACGCACAGATGAACACTGAAGCTTTCTTT.

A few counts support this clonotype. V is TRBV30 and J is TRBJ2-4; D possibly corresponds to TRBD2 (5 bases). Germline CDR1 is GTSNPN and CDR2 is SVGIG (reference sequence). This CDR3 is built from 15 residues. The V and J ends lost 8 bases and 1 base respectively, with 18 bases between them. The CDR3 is CALEGNPGAKNIQYF. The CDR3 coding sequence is TGTGCCCTCGAGGGCAACCCCGGGGCCAAAAACATTCAGTACTTC.

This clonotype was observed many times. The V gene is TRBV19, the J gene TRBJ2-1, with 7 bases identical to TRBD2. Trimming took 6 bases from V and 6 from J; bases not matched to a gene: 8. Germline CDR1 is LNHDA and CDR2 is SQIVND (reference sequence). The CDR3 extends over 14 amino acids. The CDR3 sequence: CASRHRGSSNEQFF. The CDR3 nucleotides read TGTGCCAGTAGGCACCGCGGGAGTAGCAATGAGCAGTTCTTC.

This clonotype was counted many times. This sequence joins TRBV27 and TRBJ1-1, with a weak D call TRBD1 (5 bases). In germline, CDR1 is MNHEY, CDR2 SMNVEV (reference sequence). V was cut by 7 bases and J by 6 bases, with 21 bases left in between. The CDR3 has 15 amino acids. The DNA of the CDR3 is TGTGCCAGCAATTGCGAGGGGTGTTCGAGCGCTGAAGCTTTCTTT. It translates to CASNCEGCSSAEAFF.

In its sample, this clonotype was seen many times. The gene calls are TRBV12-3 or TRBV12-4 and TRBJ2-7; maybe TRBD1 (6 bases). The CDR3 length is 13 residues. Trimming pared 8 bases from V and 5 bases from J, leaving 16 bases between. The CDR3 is CASLQGSGHEQYF. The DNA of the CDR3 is TGTGCCAGCCTACAGGGTTCAGGCCACGAGCAGTACTTC.

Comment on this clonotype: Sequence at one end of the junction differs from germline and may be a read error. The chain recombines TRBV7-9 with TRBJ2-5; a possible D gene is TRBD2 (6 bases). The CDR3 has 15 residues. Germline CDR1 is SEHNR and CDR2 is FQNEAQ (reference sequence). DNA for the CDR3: TGTGCCAGCACCCCTATCCGGAGGGCCGTGGAGACCCGGTACTTC. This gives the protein CASTPIRRAVETRYF.

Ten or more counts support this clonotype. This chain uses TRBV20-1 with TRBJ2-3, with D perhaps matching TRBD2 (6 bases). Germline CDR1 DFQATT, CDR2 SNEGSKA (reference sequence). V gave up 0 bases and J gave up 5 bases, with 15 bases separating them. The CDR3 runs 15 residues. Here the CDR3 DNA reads TGCAGTGCTAGAGAGCCACCGGGAGTTGGAGATACGCAGTATTTT. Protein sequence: CSAREPPGVGDTQYF.

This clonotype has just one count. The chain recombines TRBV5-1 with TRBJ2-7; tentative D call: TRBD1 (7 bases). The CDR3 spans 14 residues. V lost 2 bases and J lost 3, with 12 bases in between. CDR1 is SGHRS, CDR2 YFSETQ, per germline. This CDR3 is CASSFTGEDYEQYF. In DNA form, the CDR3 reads TGCGCCAGCAGCTTCACAGGGGAGGACTACGAGCAGTACTTC.

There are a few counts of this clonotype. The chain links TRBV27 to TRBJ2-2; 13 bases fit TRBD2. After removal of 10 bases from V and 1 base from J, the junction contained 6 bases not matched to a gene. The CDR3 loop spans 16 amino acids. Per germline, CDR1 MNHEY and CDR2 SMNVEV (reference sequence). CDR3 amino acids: CATWTSGRKNTGELFF. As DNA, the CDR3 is TGTGCCACCTGGACTAGCGGGAGAAAGAACACCGGGGAGCTGTTTTTT.

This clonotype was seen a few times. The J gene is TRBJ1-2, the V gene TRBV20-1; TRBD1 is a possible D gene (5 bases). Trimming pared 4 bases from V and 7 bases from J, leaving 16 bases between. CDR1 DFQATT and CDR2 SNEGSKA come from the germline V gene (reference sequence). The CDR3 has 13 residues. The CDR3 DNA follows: TGCAGTGCTACCCAGGGCGGTCTCTTTGGCTACACCTTC. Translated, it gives CSATQGGLFGYTF.

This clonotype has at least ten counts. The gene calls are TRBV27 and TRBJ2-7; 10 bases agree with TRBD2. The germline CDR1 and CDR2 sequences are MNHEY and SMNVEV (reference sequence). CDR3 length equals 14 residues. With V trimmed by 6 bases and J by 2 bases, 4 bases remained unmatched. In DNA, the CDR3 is TGTGCCAGCAGCGAGCGGGGGGGTACCTACGAGCAGTACTTC. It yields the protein CASSERGGTYEQYF.

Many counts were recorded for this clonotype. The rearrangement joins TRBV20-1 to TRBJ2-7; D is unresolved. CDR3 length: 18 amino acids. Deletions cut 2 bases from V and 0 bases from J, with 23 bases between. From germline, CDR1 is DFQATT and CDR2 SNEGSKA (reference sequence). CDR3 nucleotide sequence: TGCAGTGCTAGAAGGCCGCTACCGAATCCCCCCCTCTCCTACGAGCAGTACTTC. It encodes CSARRPLPNPPLSYEQYF.

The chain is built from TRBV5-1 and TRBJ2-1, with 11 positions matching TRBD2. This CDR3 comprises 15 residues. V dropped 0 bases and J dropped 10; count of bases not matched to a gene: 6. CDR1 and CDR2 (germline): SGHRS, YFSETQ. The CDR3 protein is CASSLGIAGGEEQFF. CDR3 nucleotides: TGCGCCAGCAGCTTGGGTATAGCGGGAGGGGAAGAGCAGTTCTTC.

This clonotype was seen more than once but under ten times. The chain's CDR3 is CASNNEDRIDSPLHF. DNA of the CDR3: TGTGCCAGCAATAACGAAGACAGGATTGATTCACCCCTCCACTTT. This chain links TRBV28 with TRBJ1-6, with D tentatively TRBD1 (6 bases). Germline CDR1 MDHEN, CDR2 SYDVKM. V shed 7 bases and J shed 8 bases, with 18 bases lying between them. This CDR3 comprises 15 residues.

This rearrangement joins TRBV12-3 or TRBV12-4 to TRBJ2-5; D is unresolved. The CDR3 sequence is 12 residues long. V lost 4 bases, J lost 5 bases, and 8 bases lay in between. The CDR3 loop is CASSSDGETQYF. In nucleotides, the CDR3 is TGTGCCAGCAGTTCGGACGGGGAGACCCAGTACTTC.

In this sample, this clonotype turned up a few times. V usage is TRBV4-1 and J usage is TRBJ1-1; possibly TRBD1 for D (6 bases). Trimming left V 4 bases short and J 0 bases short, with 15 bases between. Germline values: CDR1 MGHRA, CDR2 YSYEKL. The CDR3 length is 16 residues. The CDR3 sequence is CASSPRDMILNTEAFF. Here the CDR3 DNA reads TGCGCCAGCAGCCCAAGGGACATGATATTGAACACTGAAGCTTTCTTT.

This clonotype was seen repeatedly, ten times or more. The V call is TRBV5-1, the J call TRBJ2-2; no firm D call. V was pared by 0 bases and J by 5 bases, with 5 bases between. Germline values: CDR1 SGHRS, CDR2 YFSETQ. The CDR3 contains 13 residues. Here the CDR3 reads CASSLVSTGELFF. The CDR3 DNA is TGCGCCAGCAGCTTGGTGTCGACCGGGGAGCTGTTTTTT.